The rows below give T cell receptor beta chains drawn from one sample of a study of cytomegalovirus exposure and HLA in healthy donors. The protocol was immunoSEQ multiplex PCR, while the TCRdb copy is restricted to in-frame clones and leaves out a portion. The table records 95,000 or so clones, about 76% of them present only once. Source material: PBMCs. The receptors originated from a middle-aged woman in good health and CMV-seronegative. Both conserved end residues are part of each CDR3. Each record gives: clone size, V gene, D gene, J gene, CDR3 protein, CDR3 DNA. The D gene is left open where the match is weak. The listing skips clone size in some rows; elsewhere it reads once, few, many or a size class.

abundance: once
v_gene: TRBV13
d_gene: -
j_gene: TRBJ1-3
CDR3aa: CASSLYPGETGNTIYF
CDR3nt: TGTGCCAGCAGCTTATATCCAGGGGAGACCGGAAACACCATATATTTT

abundance: -
v_gene: TRBV2
d_gene: -
j_gene: TRBJ2-3
CDR3aa: CARTSGDLDTQYF
CDR3nt: TGTGCCCGGACATCAGGGGATTTGGATACGCAGTATTTT

abundance: -
v_gene: TRBV2
d_gene: TRBD2
j_gene: TRBJ2-3
CDR3aa: CASSYKGGTTTDTQYF
CDR3nt: TGTGCCAGCAGTTATAAAGGTGGGACTACAACAGATACGCAGTATTTT

abundance: -
v_gene: TRBV5-1
d_gene: TRBD2
j_gene: TRBJ2-5
CDR3aa: CASSLGGTSGETQYF
CDR3nt: TGCGCCAGCAGCCTCGGGGGGACCTCGGGAGAGACCCAGTACTTC

abundance: -
v_gene: TRBV7-3
d_gene: -
j_gene: TRBJ1-1
CDR3aa: CASSPVLNTEAFF
CDR3nt: TGTGCCAGCAGCCCGGTTCTTAATACTGAAGCTTTCTTT

abundance: -
v_gene: TRBV7-9
d_gene: TRBD1
j_gene: TRBJ2-7
CDR3aa: CASSLTGVPYEQYF
CDR3nt: TGTGCCAGCAGCTTGACAGGGGTCCCTTACGAGCAGTACTTC

abundance: -
v_gene: TRBV6-5
d_gene: -
j_gene: TRBJ1-5
CDR3aa: CASSYGRGTDQPQHF
CDR3nt: TGTGCCAGCAGTTACGGGCGGGGAACGGATCAGCCCCAGCATTTT

abundance: -
v_gene: TRBV6-1
d_gene: -
j_gene: TRBJ1-5
CDR3aa: CASSEEGSWNQPQHF
CDR3nt: TGTGCCAGCAGTGAAGAGGGGTCGTGGAATCAGCCCCAGCATTTT

abundance: few
v_gene: TRBV5-5
d_gene: TRBD2
j_gene: TRBJ2-7
CDR3aa: CASSLGSGGTYEQYF
CDR3nt: TGTGCCAGCAGCTTGGGTAGCGGGGGGACCTACGAGCAGTACTTC

abundance: once
v_gene: TRBV5-4
d_gene: TRBD2
j_gene: TRBJ2-1
CDR3aa: CASSLFAGGNNEQFF
CDR3nt: TGTGCCAGCAGCTTGTTTGCGGGGGGCAACAATGAGCAGTTCTTC

abundance: -
v_gene: TRBV4-1
d_gene: TRBD2
j_gene: TRBJ2-1
CDR3aa: CASSQVSGTSTNEQFF
CDR3nt: TGCGCCAGCAGCCAAGTCTCCGGGACTAGCACGAATGAGCAGTTCTTC

abundance: -
v_gene: TRBV7-2
d_gene: TRBD2
j_gene: TRBJ2-5
CDR3aa: CASSLGGAQYF
CDR3nt: TGTGCCAGCAGCCTCGGGGGGGCCCAGTACTTC

abundance: -
v_gene: TRBV7-2
d_gene: -
j_gene: TRBJ1-6
CDR3aa: CASSLVNLQTPLHF
CDR3nt: TGTGCCAGCAGCTTAGTCAATCTCCAGACACCCCTCCACTTT

abundance: -
v_gene: TRBV30
d_gene: TRBD1
j_gene: TRBJ1-2
CDR3aa: CAWSPGQGNYGYTF
CDR3nt: TGTGCCTGGAGCCCTGGACAGGGAAACTATGGCTACACCTTC

abundance: -
v_gene: TRBV6-4
d_gene: TRBD1
j_gene: TRBJ2-5
CDR3aa: CASSDTDRGAQYF
CDR3nt: TGTGCCAGCAGTGACACCGACAGGGGGGCCCAGTACTTC

abundance: few
v_gene: TRBV10-3
d_gene: -
j_gene: TRBJ1-2
CDR3aa: CAISGTDYGYTF
CDR3nt: TGTGCCATCAGTGGAACAGACTATGGCTACACCTTC

abundance: -
v_gene: TRBV5-1
d_gene: -
j_gene: TRBJ2-7
CDR3aa: CASSPSGSYEQYF
CDR3nt: TGCGCCAGCAGCCCTTCAGGCTCCTACGAGCAGTACTTC

abundance: few
v_gene: TRBV2
d_gene: -
j_gene: TRBJ2-3
CDR3aa: CASITPRLVITDTQYF
CDR3nt: TGTGCCAGCATCACCCCCCGACTAGTTATTACAGATACGCAGTATTTT

abundance: -
v_gene: TRBV2
d_gene: -
j_gene: TRBJ1-5
CDR3aa: CASSDVYSNQPQHF
CDR3nt: TGTGCCAGCAGTGATGTTTATAGCAATCAGCCCCAGCATTTT

abundance: -
v_gene: TRBV7-2
d_gene: TRBD2
j_gene: TRBJ2-5
CDR3aa: CASSRSRGDQYF
CDR3nt: TGTGCCAGCAGCCGGAGCCGGGGGGACCAGTACTTC

abundance: -
v_gene: TRBV10-3
d_gene: -
j_gene: TRBJ1-4
CDR3aa: CAISDRGEKLFF
CDR3nt: TGTGCCATCAGCGACCGGGGGGAAAAACTGTTTTTT

abundance: -
v_gene: TRBV7-9
d_gene: -
j_gene: TRBJ2-7
CDR3aa: CASSLAGAPAHEQYF
CDR3nt: TGTGCCAGCAGCTTAGCAGGGGCCCCCGCCCACGAGCAGTACTTC

abundance: -
v_gene: TRBV6-5
d_gene: -
j_gene: TRBJ1-1
CDR3aa: CASSYENEAFF
CDR3nt: TGTGCCAGCAGTTATGAGAATGAAGCTTTCTTT

abundance: -
v_gene: TRBV5-4
d_gene: TRBD1
j_gene: TRBJ1-1
CDR3aa: CASSLGDRDVTEAFF
CDR3nt: TGTGCCAGCAGCTTGGGGGACAGGGATGTAACTGAAGCTTTCTTT

abundance: few
v_gene: TRBV27
d_gene: -
j_gene: TRBJ2-5
CDR3aa: CASRGNPETQYF
CDR3nt: TGTGCCAGTCGAGGGAACCCGGAGACCCAGTACTTC

abundance: -
v_gene: TRBV9
d_gene: -
j_gene: TRBJ2-6
CDR3aa: CASSVDPVSGANVLTF
CDR3nt: TGTGCCAGCAGCGTAGATCCCGTCTCTGGGGCCAACGTCCTGACTTTC

abundance: -
v_gene: TRBV7-2
d_gene: -
j_gene: TRBJ1-6
CDR3aa: CASSGQPNSPLHF
CDR3nt: TGTGCCAGCAGCGGGCAGCCCAATTCACCCCTCCACTTT

abundance: -
v_gene: TRBV7-9
d_gene: -
j_gene: TRBJ2-1
CDR3aa: CASSLAPSYNEQFF
CDR3nt: TGTGCCAGCAGCTTGGCACCCTCTTACAATGAGCAGTTCTTC

abundance: many
v_gene: TRBV5-1
d_gene: TRBD1
j_gene: TRBJ2-1
CDR3aa: CASSLEIGTGGRNEQFF
CDR3nt: TGCGCCAGCAGCTTGGAAATCGGGACAGGGGGCAGGAATGAGCAGTTCTTC

abundance: few
v_gene: TRBV2
d_gene: -
j_gene: TRBJ1-2
CDR3aa: CASSDMTGSYGYTF
CDR3nt: TGTGCCAGCAGTGACATGACAGGATCCTATGGCTACACCTTC

abundance: medium-sized
v_gene: TRBV11-2
d_gene: TRBD1
j_gene: TRBJ1-4
CDR3aa: CASSSGGGDEKLFF
CDR3nt: TGTGCCAGCAGCTCAGGGGGCGGCGATGAAAAACTGTTTTTT

abundance: -
v_gene: TRBV6-6
d_gene: TRBD1
j_gene: TRBJ2-7
CDR3aa: CASVPGGALREQYF
CDR3nt: TGTGCCAGCGTCCCAGGGGGCGCATTGAGGGAGCAGTACTTC

abundance: -
v_gene: TRBV7-9
d_gene: TRBD1
j_gene: TRBJ1-1
CDR3aa: CASSTQGGTEAFF
CDR3nt: TGTGCCAGCAGCACCCAGGGGGGCACTGAAGCTTTCTTT

abundance: -
v_gene: TRBV6-5
d_gene: TRBD1
j_gene: TRBJ2-7
CDR3aa: CASSYMDRVDEQYF
CDR3nt: TGTGCCAGCAGTTACATGGACAGGGTAGACGAGCAGTACTTC

abundance: -
v_gene: TRBV27
d_gene: -
j_gene: TRBJ1-2
CDR3aa: CASSPSGHLYGYTF
CDR3nt: TGTGCCAGCAGCCCTTCGGGACACCTCTATGGCTACACCTTC

abundance: few
v_gene: TRBV19
d_gene: TRBD2
j_gene: TRBJ2-5
CDR3aa: CASSIGGETQYF
CDR3nt: TGTGCCAGTAGTATCGGGGGGGAGACCCAGTACTTC

abundance: -
v_gene: TRBV5-4
d_gene: TRBD1
j_gene: TRBJ2-5
CDR3aa: CASSQTTGAGETQYF
CDR3nt: TGTGCCAGCAGCCAAACCACAGGGGCCGGGGAGACCCAGTACTTC

abundance: -
v_gene: TRBV5-4
d_gene: TRBD2
j_gene: TRBJ2-5
CDR3aa: CASSPEGLRETQYF
CDR3nt: TGTGCCAGCAGCCCTGAGGGACTACGAGAGACCCAGTACTTC

abundance: -
v_gene: TRBV5-4
d_gene: -
j_gene: TRBJ1-1
CDR3aa: CASSLDSGQTEAFF
CDR3nt: TGTGCCAGCAGCTTGGATAGTGGGCAAACTGAAGCTTTCTTT

abundance: -
v_gene: TRBV7-8
d_gene: TRBD1
j_gene: TRBJ1-1
CDR3aa: CASSSDRVNTEAFF
CDR3nt: TGTGCCAGCAGCTCCGACAGGGTTAACACTGAAGCTTTCTTT

abundance: -
v_gene: TRBV25-1
d_gene: TRBD1
j_gene: TRBJ1-1
CDR3aa: CASSGQELEAFF
CDR3nt: TGTGCCAGCAGCGGACAGGAACTTGAAGCTTTCTTT

abundance: -
v_gene: TRBV27
d_gene: TRBD1
j_gene: TRBJ2-3
CDR3aa: CASSLTGPVDTQYF
CDR3nt: TGTGCCAGCAGTCTGACAGGGCCCGTGGATACGCAGTATTTT

abundance: -
v_gene: TRBV29-1
d_gene: -
j_gene: TRBJ2-5
CDR3aa: CSVDRAETQYF
CDR3nt: TGCAGCGTTGACAGGGCGGAGACCCAGTACTTC

abundance: -
v_gene: TRBV5-1
d_gene: -
j_gene: TRBJ2-7
CDR3aa: CASSLNLRAYEQYF
CDR3nt: TGCGCCAGCAGCTTGAACCTTAGAGCCTACGAGCAGTACTTC

abundance: -
v_gene: TRBV5-1
d_gene: -
j_gene: TRBJ2-1
CDR3aa: CASSLGSGGTEQFF
CDR3nt: TGCGCCAGCAGCTTGGGCTCAGGAGGAACTGAGCAGTTCTTC

abundance: few
v_gene: TRBV7-9
d_gene: TRBD1
j_gene: TRBJ2-2
CDR3aa: CASSLPPGQGGELFF
CDR3nt: TGTGCCAGCAGCTTACCCCCGGGACAGGGAGGGGAGCTGTTTTTT

abundance: -
v_gene: TRBV4-2
d_gene: TRBD2
j_gene: TRBJ2-7
CDR3aa: CASSQAGFGVVGTSGYEQYF
CDR3nt: TGTGCCAGCAGCCAAGCTGGTTTTGGGGTAGTGGGGACTAGCGGTTACGAGCAGTACTTC

abundance: -
v_gene: TRBV6-5
d_gene: TRBD1
j_gene: TRBJ1-2
CDR3aa: CASSRVPGQGYGYTF
CDR3nt: TGTGCCAGCTCTCGAGTTCCGGGACAGGGCTATGGCTACACCTTC

abundance: few
v_gene: TRBV2
d_gene: TRBD1
j_gene: TRBJ1-6
CDR3aa: CASSLRQGGSPLHF
CDR3nt: TGTGCCAGCAGCCTAAGACAGGGGGGTTCACCCCTCCACTTT

abundance: -
v_gene: TRBV5-1
d_gene: TRBD1
j_gene: TRBJ1-3
CDR3aa: CASSPSSTGVLAGNTIYF
CDR3nt: TGCGCCAGCAGCCCTTCTTCAACAGGGGTTCTTGCTGGAAACACCATATATTTT

abundance: -
v_gene: TRBV2
d_gene: -
j_gene: TRBJ2-7
CDR3aa: CASSVAGPYEQYF
CDR3nt: TGTGCCAGCAGTGTGGCGGGGCCCTACGAGCAGTACTTC

abundance: -
v_gene: TRBV9
d_gene: TRBD1
j_gene: TRBJ1-1
CDR3aa: CASSVVGQGGRTEAFF
CDR3nt: TGTGCCAGCAGCGTAGTGGGACAGGGAGGAAGGACTGAAGCTTTCTTT

abundance: -
v_gene: TRBV5-1
d_gene: -
j_gene: TRBJ1-5
CDR3aa: CASSLQGLRQPQHF
CDR3nt: TGCGCCAGCAGCTTACAGGGTCTTCGCCAGCCCCAGCATTTT

abundance: once
v_gene: TRBV19
d_gene: TRBD1
j_gene: TRBJ1-2
CDR3aa: CASREGQGGLYSYGYTF
CDR3nt: TGTGCCAGTAGGGAAGGACAGGGGGGCTTATATTCCTATGGCTACACCTTC

abundance: -
v_gene: TRBV15
d_gene: -
j_gene: TRBJ2-7
CDR3aa: CATSRDTGFSSYEQYF
CDR3nt: TGTGCCACCAGCAGAGATACAGGCTTCAGCTCCTACGAGCAGTACTTC

abundance: -
v_gene: TRBV10-3
d_gene: -
j_gene: TRBJ1-5
CDR3aa: CAISELAGSNQPQHF
CDR3nt: TGTGCCATCAGTGAGCTGGCGGGGAGCAATCAGCCCCAGCATTTT

abundance: -
v_gene: TRBV29-1
d_gene: -
j_gene: TRBJ1-4
CDR3aa: CSVLTNEKLFF
CDR3nt: TGCAGCGTCCTAACTAATGAAAAACTGTTTTTT

abundance: once
v_gene: TRBV15
d_gene: -
j_gene: TRBJ2-2
CDR3aa: CATSRDSVIPTGELFF
CDR3nt: TGTGCCACCAGCAGAGATTCGGTTATCCCCACCGGGGAGCTGTTTTTT